A single sample gave rise to the 12 T cell receptor beta chains below, sequenced in a study of vaccination effects on CD4 cells after COVID-19. The antigens of these receptors remain unknown. Here immunoSEQ multiplex PCR was the method, and the copy in TCRdb shows in-frame clones only, minus some. The table records 40,000 to 45,000 clones, around 81% of them present only once. Expansion with viral peptide pools was applied to antigen-specific CD4+ T cells by the ViraFEST assay prior to sequencing. Once cultured for roughly ten days, the cells underwent separation to obtain CD4+ T cells. The vaccine recipients had no prior SARS-CoV-2 infection, with negative nucleocapsid antibodies. Sequenced material: CD4+ T cells from PBMCs cultured with SARS-CoV-2 spike peptides, taken before COVID-19 vaccination. The receptors here all came from a human donor who received a COVID-19 vaccine.

This clone was recorded once. CDR3 coding DNA: TGCGCCAGCAGCCACCGCCCGGGACAGGGGCTTTCTGGGGCCAACGTCCTGACTTTC. This sequence encodes CASSHRPGQGLSGANVLTF. The chain employs TRBV4-1 and TRBJ2-6, with 10 positions matching TRBD1. CDR3 size: 19 residues. V was clipped by 3 bases and J by 1 base; unmatched bases: 9. The germline V gene has CDR1 MGHRA and CDR2 YSYEKL.

This clone came up once. V and J are TRBV5-5 and TRBJ1-2; no clear D. V lost 0 bases to trimming and J lost 4 bases, with 7 bases between them. The CDR3 extends over 13 amino acids. Germline-derived CDR1 and CDR2 are SGHKS and YYEKEE (reference sequence). The chain's CDR3 is CASSLDILYGYTF. The CDR3 bases are TGTGCCAGCAGCTTGGACATCCTCTATGGCTACACCTTC.

V gene TRBV27 combines with J gene TRBJ2-3, with D possibly matching TRBD1 (7 bases). The length of the CDR3 is 19 residues. The germline gives CDR1 MNHEY, CDR2 SMNVEV (reference sequence). Trimming took 2 bases from V and 5 from J, leaving 26 bases between them. CDR3 protein: CASSLMHRGTAGPGDTQYF. The CDR3 DNA is TGTGCCAGCAGTTTAATGCACAGGGGAACTGCGGGGCCAGGAGATACGCAGTATTTT.

This clone turned up a few times. The genes are TRBV30 and TRBJ2-1; possibly TRBD2 for D (5 bases). Germline CDR1 reads GTSNPN; CDR2 reads SVGIG (reference sequence). This CDR3 region has 16 residues. Trimming removed 3 bases from V and 0 bases from J, with 15 bases in between. The CDR3 DNA sequence: TGTGCCTGGAGCCCCGTCGGGAAGAGCTCCTACAATGAGCAGTTCTTC. It specifies CAWSPVGKSSYNEQFF.

This clone was seen only a few times. This chain links TRBV19 with TRBJ2-2; 11 bases line up with TRBD2. This CDR3 comprises 16 residues. In germline, CDR1 is LNHDA, CDR2 SQIVND (reference sequence). V dropped 5 bases and J dropped 4; count of bases not matched to a gene: 6. The CDR3 DNA sequence: TGTGCCAGTAGTGAAAGGACTAGCGGGTCCACCGGGGAGCTGTTTTTT. As protein: CASSERTSGSTGELFF.

The V and J genes are TRBV6-5 and TRBJ2-7, with 11 bases aligning to TRBD1. CDR3 length: 14 residues. V was clipped by 6 bases and J by 3 bases; unmatched bases: 4. Germline CDR1 is MNHEY and CDR2 is SVGAGI. The CDR3 protein is CASRPGTGGYEQYV. Here the CDR3 DNA reads TGTGCCAGCAGACCCGGGACAGGGGGCTACGAGCAGTACGTC.

The chain is built from TRBV9 and TRBJ2-5, with 14 bases aligning to TRBD2. This CDR3 has 18 amino acids. J lost 0 bases, V lost 4 bases, and 8 bases had no gene match. In germline, CDR1 is SGDLS, CDR2 YYNGEE. The CDR3 sequence is CASSSRLAGGMYQETQYF. The CDR3 nucleotides are TGTGCCAGCAGCTCTAGACTAGCGGGGGGGATGTACCAAGAGACCCAGTACTTC.

This chain connects TRBV7-9 to TRBJ1-1; TRBD1 is a possible D gene (5 bases). Germline-derived CDR1 and CDR2 are SEHNR and FQNEAQ (reference sequence). This CDR3 has 13 amino acids. Trimming left V 3 bases short and J 5 bases short, with 10 bases between. The CDR3 DNA reads TGTGCCAGCAGCTTCGGGGGAGGAACTGAAGCTTTCTTT. Amino acid sequence: CASSFGGGTEAFF.

The chain has TRBV27 and TRBJ2-7; 7 nucleotides align to TRBD1. The ends lost 6 bases at V and 5 bases at J; junction bases unmatched: 10. From germline, CDR1 is MNHEY and CDR2 SMNVEV (reference sequence). The CDR3 totals 14 residues. The chain's CDR3 is CASRRNRGGDEQYV. Here the CDR3 DNA reads TGTGCCAGCAGACGAAACAGGGGTGGGGACGAGCAGTACGTC.

This clone was found once. CDR3 residues: CASSLEGNTEAFF. CDR3 DNA: TGTGCCAGCTCCCTGGAGGGGAACACTGAAGCTTTCTTT. The chain links TRBV18 to TRBJ1-1; no firm D call. The ends were cut back, 6 bases at V and 1 base at J, with 9 bases in the middle. The CDR3 is made up of 13 amino acids. Germline-derived CDR1 and CDR2 are KGHSH and LQKENI. Complete variable domain (other parts from reference TRBV18 and TRBJ1-1): NAGVMQNPRHLVRRRGQEARLRCSPMKGHSHVYWYRQLPEEGLKFMVYLQKENIIDESGMPKERFSAEFPKEGPSILRIQQVVRGDSAAYFCASSLEGNTEAFFGQGTRLTVV.

With regard to this clone: Other nucleotide sequences from this sample produce the same CDR3. This chain joins TRBV30 and TRBJ2-5; no clear D. Germline lookup yields CDR1 GTSNPN and CDR2 SVGIG (reference sequence). V was trimmed by 0 bases and J by 5 bases, leaving 4 bases between them. CDR3 length: 11 residues. CDR3 nucleotides: TGTGCCTGGAGTGTCCGGGAGACCCAGTACTTC. This translates into CAWSVRETQYF.

This sequence joins TRBV5-1 and TRBJ2-5, with TRBD1 matching 7 bases. Germline trimming cut 2 bases from V and 3 bases from J; bases unmatched to any gene: 1. The CDR3 is 13 amino acids. CDR1 and CDR2 from the germline V gene are SGHRS and YFSETQ. CDR3 sequence: CASSFGTEETQYF. The DNA of the CDR3 is TGCGCCAGCAGCTTCGGGACAGAAGAGACCCAGTACTTC.